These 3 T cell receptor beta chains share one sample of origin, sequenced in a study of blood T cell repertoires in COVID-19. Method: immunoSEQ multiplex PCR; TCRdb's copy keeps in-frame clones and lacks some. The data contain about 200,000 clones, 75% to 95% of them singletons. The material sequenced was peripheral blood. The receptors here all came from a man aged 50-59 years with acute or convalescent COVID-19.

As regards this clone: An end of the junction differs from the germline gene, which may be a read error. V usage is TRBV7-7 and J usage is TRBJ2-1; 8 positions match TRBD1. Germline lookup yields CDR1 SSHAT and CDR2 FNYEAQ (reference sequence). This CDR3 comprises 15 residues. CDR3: CASSPGTGNSNEQFF. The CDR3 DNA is TGTGCTAGCAGTCCAGGGACAGGTAATTCCAATGAGCAGTTCTTC. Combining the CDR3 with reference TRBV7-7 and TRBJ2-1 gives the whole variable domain GAGVSQSPRYKVTKRGQDVTLRCDPISSHATLYWYQQALGQGPEFLTYFNYEAQPDKSGLPSDRFSAERPEGSISTLTIQRTEQRDSAMYRCASSPGTGNSNEQFFGPGTRLTVL.

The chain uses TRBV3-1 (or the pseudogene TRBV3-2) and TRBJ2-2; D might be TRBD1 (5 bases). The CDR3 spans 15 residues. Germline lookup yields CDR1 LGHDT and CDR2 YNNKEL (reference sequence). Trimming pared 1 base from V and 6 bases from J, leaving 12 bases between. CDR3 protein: CASSQGPPGPGELFF. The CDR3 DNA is TGTGCCAGCAGCCAAGGTCCGCCAGGGCCCGGGGAGCTGTTTTTT.

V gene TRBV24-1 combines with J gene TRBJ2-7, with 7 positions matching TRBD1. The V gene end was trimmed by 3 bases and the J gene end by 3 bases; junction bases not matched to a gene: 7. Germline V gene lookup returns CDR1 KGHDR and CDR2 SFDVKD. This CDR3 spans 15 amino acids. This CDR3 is CATSDPSGTDYEQYV. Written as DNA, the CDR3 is TGTGCCACCAGTGATCCGTCTGGGACAGACTACGAGCAGTACGTC.